This T cell receptor beta chain stems from a study of technical replicates of blood from a handful of donors. This clone appeared a single time. The CDR3 is made up of 12 amino acids. V lost 3 bases to trimming and J lost 8 bases, with 10 bases between them. Per germline, CDR1 KGHSH and CDR2 LQKENI. Generated by immunoSEQ multiplex PCR, the TCRdb table keeps only in-frame clones and is missing some. The sample includes 55,000 to 75,000 clones, 80% to 95% of them seen just once. Sample: T cells isolated from PBMCs. The chain carries TRBV18 and TRBJ1-1; the D is unclear. This sequence was found in a human donor in good health. This CDR3 is CASSPALTEAFF. The CDR3 DNA follows: TGTGCCAGCTCACCTGCCCTTACAGAAGCTTTCTTT.